Listed below are T cell receptor beta chains from one sample, sequenced in a study of blood T cell repertoires in COVID-19. Sequencing used immunoSEQ multiplex PCR; TCRdb keeps in-frame clones, though not all of them. The table records just over 300,000 clones, roughly 89% of them present only once. Sequencing input: PBMCs or T cells enriched from blood (not recorded which). The receptors stem from a woman between 18 and 29 years old who had recovered from COVID-19. The CDR3 runs from the conserved cysteine through the conserved F or W. A D gene is named only where the DNA matches it firmly. The listing skips clone size in some rows; elsewhere it reads once, few, many or a size class.

D gene	V gene	J gene	clone size	CDR3 protein	CDR3 DNA
.	TRBV5-4	TRBJ1-2	.	CASSSTVNYGYTF	TGTGCCAGCAGCTCAACAGTTAACTATGGCTACACCTTC
.	TRBV7-7	TRBJ2-1	.	CASSLRDSSYNEQFF	TGTGCCAGCAGCTTACGTGACAGCTCCTACAATGAGCAGTTCTTC
TRBD2	TRBV6-5	TRBJ2-3	once	CAGTAGEDTQYF	TGTGCCGGGACGGCGGGAGAGGATACGCAGTATTTT
.	TRBV4-2	TRBJ2-7	few	CASSPRSGPYEQYF	TGTGCCAGCAGCCCCCGCAGCGGGCCCTACGAGCAGTACTTC
.	TRBV5-1	TRBJ2-5	.	CASRTSGVQETQYF	TGCGCCAGCAGGACATCAGGGGTACAAGAGACCCAGTACTTC
.	TRBV5-6	TRBJ2-2	few	CASSFGLNTGELFF	TGTGCCAGCAGCTTTGGACTCAACACCGGGGAGCTGTTTTTT
TRBD1	TRBV6-5	TRBJ2-2	.	CASRQTGATGELFF	TGTGCCAGCAGGCAGACAGGGGCCACCGGGGAGCTGTTTTTT
.	TRBV14	TRBJ2-1	.	CASSPGYNEQFF	TGTGCCAGCAGCCCAGGGTACAATGAGCAGTTCTTC
TRBD1	TRBV28	TRBJ2-6	.	CASSPLPGQGTSGANVLTF	TGTGCCAGCAGCCCTTTACCGGGACAGGGAACATCTGGGGCCAACGTCCTGACTTTC
TRBD2	TRBV10-3	TRBJ2-5	.	CAIRERERETQYF	TGTGCCATCAGGGAGCGGGAGAGGGAGACCCAGTACTTC
TRBD2	TRBV18	TRBJ2-1	.	CASSRSSGTSGSNEQFF	TGTGCCAGCTCTCGCTCTTCCGGGACTAGCGGGAGCAATGAGCAGTTCTTC
TRBD1	TRBV5-4	TRBJ1-1	few	CASSFGMRQGSTEAFF	TGTGCCAGCAGCTTTGGTATGAGACAGGGATCCACTGAAGCTTTCTTT
.	TRBV10-3	TRBJ1-2	.	CAITETGVGDGYTF	TGTGCCATCACCGAGACCGGGGTTGGGGATGGCTACACCTTC
TRBD2	TRBV7-8	TRBJ2-3	.	CASSLALQREAHGADTQYF	TGTGCCAGCAGCTTAGCGCTGCAGCGGGAGGCCCATGGCGCAGATACGCAGTATTTT
TRBD1	TRBV11-1	TRBJ1-5	few	CASSPGTGADQPQHF	TGTGCCAGCAGCCCCGGGACAGGGGCTGATCAGCCCCAGCATTTT
.	TRBV14	TRBJ1-6	.	CASSQAGMSYNSPLHF	TGTGCCAGCAGCCAAGCCGGGATGTCCTATAATTCACCCCTCCACTTT
.	TRBV5-5	TRBJ1-3	.	CASSSNPDWSSGNTIYF	TGTGCCAGCAGCTCGAACCCGGACTGGAGCTCTGGAAACACCATATATTTT
TRBD2	TRBV7-3	TRBJ2-1	.	CASSPRGDAFNEQFF	TGTGCCAGCAGCCCGCGGGGGGACGCCTTCAATGAGCAGTTCTTC
TRBD2	TRBV16	TRBJ2-1	.	CASSQGGGSSRWYNEQFF	TGTGCCAGCAGCCAAGGTGGCGGGAGCTCAAGGTGGTACAATGAGCAGTTCTTC
.	TRBV19	TRBJ2-1	.	CASSAGPSQFF	TGTGCCAGTAGTGCGGGACCCTCCCAGTTCTTC
.	TRBV7-2	TRBJ1-2	few	CASSLGQVDGYTF	TGTGCCAGCAGCTTAGGTCAGGTAGATGGCTACACCTTC
TRBD2	TRBV19	TRBJ2-1	.	CASSPSPGLIEQFF	TGTGCCAGTAGTCCTTCCCCGGGACTAATCGAGCAGTTCTTC
.	TRBV6-5	TRBJ1-1	.	CASSQNPNTEAFF	TGTGCCAGCAGTCAGAACCCGAACACTGAAGCTTTCTTT
.	TRBV10-3	TRBJ1-1	.	CATGGGWDTEAFF	TGTGCCACCGGAGGAGGTTGGGACACTGAAGCTTTCTTT
TRBD2	TRBV7-3	TRBJ2-1	.	CASSRIAGGAYNEQFF	TGTGCCAGCAGCCGCATAGCGGGAGGAGCATACAATGAGCAGTTCTTC
.	TRBV9	TRBJ1-6	.	CASSVELAGVNSPLHF	TGTGCCAGCAGCGTAGAGCTGGCAGGGGTGAATTCACCCCTCCACTTT
.	TRBV9	TRBJ2-1	.	CASSVGLGTYNEQFF	TGTGCCAGCAGCGTAGGTCTCGGGACTTACAATGAGCAGTTCTTC
TRBD1	TRBV28	TRBJ2-7	.	CASLRPDRVGEQYF	TGTGCCAGCCTTCGACCGGACAGGGTGGGCGAGCAGTACTTC
.	TRBV3-1/TRBV3-2	TRBJ1-4	.	CASSHSDHGDEKLFF	TGTGCCAGCAGCCACTCGGATCACGGGGATGAAAAACTGTTTTTT
TRBD1	TRBV5-4	TRBJ2-1	once	CASSFPGGDNEQFF	TGTGCCAGCAGCTTCCCAGGGGGAGACAATGAGCAGTTCTTC
TRBD2	TRBV28	TRBJ2-5	.	CASSRLAGGGETQYF	TGTGCCAGCAGCAGACTAGCGGGAGGTGGGGAGACCCAGTACTTC
TRBD2	TRBV10-3	TRBJ2-3	.	CAISEPPSGARADTQYF	TGTGCCATCAGCGAGCCCCCCAGCGGGGCCCGCGCAGATACGCAGTATTTT
.	TRBV2	TRBJ1-2	once	CASTQGPSYGYTF	TGTGCCAGCACGCAGGGGCCTTCCTATGGCTACACCTTC
TRBD2	TRBV6-5	TRBJ2-5	many	CASSYSTSGGETQYF	TGTGCCAGCAGTTACTCGACTAGCGGGGGAGAGACCCAGTACTTC
TRBD2	TRBV9	TRBJ2-7	.	CASSVVPLAGAYEQYF	TGTGCCAGCAGCGTAGTCCCCCTAGCGGGAGCCTACGAGCAGTACTTC
.	TRBV28	TRBJ1-4	.	CASSSPREKLFF	TGTGCCAGCAGTTCCCCCCGTGAAAAACTGTTTTTT
TRBD2	TRBV19	TRBJ2-1	.	CASSIREGEQFF	TGTGCCAGTAGTATCCGGGAGGGTGAGCAGTTCTTC
.	TRBV27	TRBJ1-1	.	CASSLMGGSDEAFF	TGTGCCAGCAGTCTTATGGGGGGGAGCGATGAAGCTTTCTTT
.	TRBV7-2	TRBJ2-1	.	CASSSAGSEQFF	TGTGCCAGCAGCTCTGCGGGGAGTGAGCAGTTCTTC
TRBD1	TRBV9	TRBJ1-6	many	CASSAGQGANSPLHF	TGTGCCAGCAGCGCAGGACAGGGGGCTAATTCACCCCTCCACTTT
TRBD1	TRBV5-1	TRBJ2-7	.	CASSLTGQGDYEQYF	TGCGCCAGCAGCTTAACGGGACAGGGGGACTACGAGCAGTACTTC
TRBD1	TRBV18	TRBJ2-1	.	CASSRGQGMDEQFF	TGTGCCAGCTCACGTGGACAGGGAATGGATGAGCAGTTCTTC
TRBD1	TRBV6-5	TRBJ1-5	.	CASRDRGHQPQHF	TGTGCCAGCAGGGACAGGGGTCATCAGCCCCAGCATTTT
.	TRBV7-9	TRBJ1-1	.	CASSTDWQGHTEAFF	TGTGCCAGCAGCACCGACTGGCAGGGTCACACTGAAGCTTTCTTT